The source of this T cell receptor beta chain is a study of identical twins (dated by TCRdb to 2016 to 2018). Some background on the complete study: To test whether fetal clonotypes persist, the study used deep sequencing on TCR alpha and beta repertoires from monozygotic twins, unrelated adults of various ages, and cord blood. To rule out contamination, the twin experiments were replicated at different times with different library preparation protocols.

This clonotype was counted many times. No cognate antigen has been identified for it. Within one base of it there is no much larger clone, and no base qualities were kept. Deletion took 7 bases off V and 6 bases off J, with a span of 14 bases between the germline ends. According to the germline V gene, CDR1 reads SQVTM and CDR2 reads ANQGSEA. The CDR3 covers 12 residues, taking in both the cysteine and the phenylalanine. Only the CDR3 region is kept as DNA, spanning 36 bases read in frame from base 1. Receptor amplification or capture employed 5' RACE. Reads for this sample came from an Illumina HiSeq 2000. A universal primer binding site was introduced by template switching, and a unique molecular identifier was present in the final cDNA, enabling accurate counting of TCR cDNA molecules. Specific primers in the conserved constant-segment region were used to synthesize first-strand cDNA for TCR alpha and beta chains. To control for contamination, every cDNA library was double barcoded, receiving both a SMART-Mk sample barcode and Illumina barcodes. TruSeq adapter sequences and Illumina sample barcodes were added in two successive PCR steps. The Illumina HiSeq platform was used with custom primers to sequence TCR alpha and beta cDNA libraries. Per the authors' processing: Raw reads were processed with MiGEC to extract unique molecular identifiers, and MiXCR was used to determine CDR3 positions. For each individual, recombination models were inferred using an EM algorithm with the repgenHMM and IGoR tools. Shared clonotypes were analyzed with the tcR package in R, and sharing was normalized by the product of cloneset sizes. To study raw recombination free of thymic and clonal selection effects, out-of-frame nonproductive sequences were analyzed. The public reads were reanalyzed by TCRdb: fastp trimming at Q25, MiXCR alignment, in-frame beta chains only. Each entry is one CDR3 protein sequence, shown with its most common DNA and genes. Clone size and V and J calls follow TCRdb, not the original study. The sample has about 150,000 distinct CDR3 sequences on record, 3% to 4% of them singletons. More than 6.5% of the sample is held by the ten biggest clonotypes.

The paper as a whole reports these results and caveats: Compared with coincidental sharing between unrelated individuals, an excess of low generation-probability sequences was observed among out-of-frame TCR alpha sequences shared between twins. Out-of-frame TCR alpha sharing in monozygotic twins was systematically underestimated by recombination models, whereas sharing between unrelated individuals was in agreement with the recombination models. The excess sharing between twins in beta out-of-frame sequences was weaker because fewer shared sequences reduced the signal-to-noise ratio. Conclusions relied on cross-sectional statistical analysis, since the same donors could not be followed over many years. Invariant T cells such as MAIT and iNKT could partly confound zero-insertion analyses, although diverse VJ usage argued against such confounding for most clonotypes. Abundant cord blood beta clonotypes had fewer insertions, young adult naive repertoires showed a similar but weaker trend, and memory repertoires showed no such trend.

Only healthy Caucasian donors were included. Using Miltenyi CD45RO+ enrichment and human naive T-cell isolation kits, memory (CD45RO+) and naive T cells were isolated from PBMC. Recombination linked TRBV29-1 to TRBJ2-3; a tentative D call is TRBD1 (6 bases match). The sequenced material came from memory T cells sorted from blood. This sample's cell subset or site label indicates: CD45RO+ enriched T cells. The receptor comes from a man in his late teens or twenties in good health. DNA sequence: TGCAGCGGGGACAAAGGGGACGATACGCAGTATTTT. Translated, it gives CSGDKGDDTQYF.